These 27 T cell receptor beta chains were all obtained from the same sample, sequenced in a study of CD8 T cells in Susac syndrome. With random hexamers, roughly 0.45 to 1 ug RNA was reverse transcribed. In TCRdb, the immunoSEQ multiplex PCR reads were re-called with MiXCR into one record per CDR3 protein. The sample carries 150,000 to 200,000 distinct CDR3 sequences, approximately 94% recorded once. Sequencing was carried out using CD4+ T cells from PBMCs. These receptors were collected from a human donor with Susac syndrome.

The chain has TRBV20-1 and TRBJ2-3, with D perhaps TRBD1 or TRBD2 (5 bases each). There are 14 residues in the CDR3. Trimming removed 6 bases at V and 0 bases at J, with 13 bases between. Germline V gene sequence: CDR1 DFQATT, CDR2 SNEGSKA (reference sequence). Written as DNA, the CDR3 is TGCAGTGCCGACCCGGGACCAAGCACAGATACGCAGTATTTT. Protein sequence: CSADPGPSTDTQYF.

The chain combines TRBV20-1 with TRBJ2-1, with D hard to call. Trimming removed 6 bases at V and 6 bases at J, with 15 bases between. Germline V gene data show CDR1 as DFQATT and CDR2 as SNEGSKA (reference sequence). The CDR3 totals 13 residues. DNA of the CDR3: TGCAGTGCCCCTCAGACCGCACGCAATGAGCAGTTCTTC. This translates into CSAPQTARNEQFF.

The J gene is TRBJ2-3, the V gene TRBV5-1, with TRBD2 matching over 10 bases. This CDR3 is 13 amino acids long. V was clipped by 4 bases and J by 12 bases; unmatched bases: 8. Germline CDR1 SGHRS, CDR2 YFSETQ. CDR3 residues: CASSPSGLADQYF. In nucleotides, the CDR3 is TGCGCCAGCAGCCCATCCGGACTAGCGGATCAGTATTTT.

The J gene is TRBJ1-5, the V gene TRBV2; no definite D call. The V end was cut by 2 bases, the J end by 0 bases, with 11 bases between. The V gene's germline CDR1 is SNHLY and CDR2 FYNNEI. The CDR3 consists of 16 residues. CDR3: CASSETGPLSNQPQHF. The CDR3, as DNA: TGTGCCAGCAGTGAAACCGGGCCCCTTAGCAATCAGCCCCAGCATTTT.

The chain links TRBV3-1 to TRBJ2-3, with D possibly matching TRBD1 (5 bases). With 4 bases removed from V and 9 bases from J, the gap between germline ends came to 14 bases. Germline loops: CDR1 LGHDT, CDR2 YNNKEL (reference sequence). The CDR3 has 13 residues. CDR3 in DNA: TGTGCCAGCAGCCCATACACAGGAGTCACGCAGTATTTT. It is translated as CASSPYTGVTQYF.

V gene TRBV29-1 combines with J gene TRBJ1-2; D remains ambiguous. Germline V CDR1 and CDR2: SQVTM, ANQGSEA. Trimming pared 4 bases from V and 1 base from J, leaving 22 bases between. This CDR3 has 17 residues. DNA of the CDR3: TGCAGCGTTGGGGGATCGATACCGACCGGAGTTAACTATGGCTACACCTTC. Translating gives CSVGGSIPTGVNYGYTF. Full variable domain (rest looked up from reference TRBV29-1 and TRBJ1-2): SAVISQKPSRDICQRGTSLTIQCQVDSQVTMMFWYRQQPGQSLTLIATANQGSEATYESGFVIDKFPISRPNLTFSTLTVSNMSPEDSSIYLCSVGGSIPTGVNYGYTFGSGTRLTVV.

The V and J genes are TRBV20-1 and TRBJ1-5; the match to TRBD1 covers 7 bases. The CDR3 sequence is 13 residues long. The V gene's germline CDR1 is DFQATT and CDR2 SNEGSKA (reference sequence). Losses at the gene ends were 3 bases for V and 5 bases for J; bases not matched to a gene: 4. DNA for the CDR3: TGCAGTGCTAGTGGGACAGCGGATCAGCCCCAGCATTTT. Translated, it gives CSASGTADQPQHF.

This rearrangement joins TRBV12-3 or TRBV12-4 to TRBJ1-2; D unclear. The germline V and J ends were trimmed by 6 bases and 5 bases, with 13 bases remaining between them. The CDR3 is 13 residues long. The CDR3: CASSPWDFYGYTF. DNA for the CDR3: TGTGCCAGCAGCCCCTGGGATTTTTATGGCTACACCTTC.

The gene calls are TRBV3-1 and TRBJ2-1; D is perhaps TRBD2 (7 bases). The V end lost 4 bases, the J end lost 9 bases, and 22 bases lay between the germline ends. Germline CDR1 LGHDT, CDR2 YNNKEL (reference sequence). The CDR3 runs 16 residues. CDR3 sequence reads: CASSLEGTTSAAEQFF. The CDR3 DNA sequence: TGTGCCAGCAGCCTAGAAGGGACAACTAGCGCGGCTGAGCAGTTCTTC.

This clonotype has a handful of counts. This rearrangement joins TRBV6-1 to TRBJ2-3; no clear D gene. Per germline, CDR1 MNHNS and CDR2 SASEGT. The V end was cut by 6 bases, the J end by 3 bases, with 19 bases between. The CDR3 consists of 16 residues. For the CDR3, the DNA is TGTGCCAGCAGCTCCCCCGATCCTGCAGTTACAGATACGCAGTATTTT. Amino acid sequence: CASSSPDPAVTDTQYF.

The V and J genes are TRBV9 and TRBJ2-7; TRBD1 matches at 7 bases. J lost 1 base, V lost 4 bases, and 5 bases had no gene match. CDR3 length: 14 amino acids. Germline V gene data show CDR1 as SGDLS and CDR2 as YYNGEE. Here the CDR3 DNA reads TGTGCCAGCAGCTCTACAGGGGTTTCCTACGAGCAGTACTTC. Its protein is CASSSTGVSYEQYF.

This clonotype was detected only once. This sequence joins TRBV4-2 and TRBJ2-1; 10 nucleotides line up with TRBD2. The V gene end was trimmed by 4 bases and the J gene end by 6 bases; junction bases not matched to a gene: 12. This CDR3 region has 17 residues. CDR1 is LGHNA, CDR2 YNFKEQ, per germline. In DNA form, the CDR3 reads TGTGCCAGCAGCCGACTCGGACTAGCGGATCCTTCCAATGAGCAGTTCTTC. Translation: CASSRLGLADPSNEQFF.

The V and J genes are TRBV5-5 and TRBJ2-1, with D tentatively TRBD1 (6 bases). Trimming cost V 4 bases and J 9 bases, with 17 bases left between them. The CDR3 extends over 14 amino acids. CDR1 and CDR2 from the germline V gene are SGHKS and YYEKEE (reference sequence). CDR3 protein: CASSPRTAWGEQFF. The CDR3 DNA reads as TGTGCCAGCAGCCCTCGGACAGCTTGGGGTGAGCAGTTCTTC.

This clonotype has a handful of counts. The chain combines TRBV12-3 or TRBV12-4 with TRBJ2-5; D remains unclear. The CDR3 is made up of 11 amino acids. V was trimmed by 3 bases and J by 5 bases, leaving 4 bases between them. The CDR3 reads CASSFLETQYF. DNA for the CDR3: TGTGCCAGCAGTTTTCTTGAGACCCAGTACTTC.

The chain joins TRBV7-9 to TRBJ1-5; D uncertain. Germline V gene sequence: CDR1 SEHNR, CDR2 FQNEAQ (reference sequence). Trimming took off 5 bases at V and 7 bases at J, with 15 bases between the two ends. The CDR3 length is 14 residues. Here the CDR3 reads CASSPTKMAQPQHF. The CDR3 nucleotides read TGTGCCAGCAGCCCGACGAAAATGGCGCAGCCCCAGCATTTT.

This clonotype appeared a single time. This chain joins TRBV29-1 and TRBJ1-4; D perhaps matches TRBD1 (5 bases). The germline CDR1 and CDR2 sequences are SQVTM and ANQGSEA. The CDR3 length is 13 residues. Trimming left V 7 bases short and J 5 bases short, with 14 bases between. The CDR3 DNA reads TGCAGCGCCCGAGACGGGGGAAATGAAAAACTGTTTTTT. Translated, it gives CSARDGGNEKLFF. Looking up the rest from reference TRBV29-1 and TRBJ1-4 gives the full variable domain: SAVISQKPSRDICQRGTSLTIQCQVDSQVTMMFWYRQQPGQSLTLIATANQGSEATYESGFVIDKFPISRPNLTFSTLTVSNMSPEDSSIYLCSARDGGNEKLFFGSGTQLSVL.

The CDR3 region is CASSASQTGTGVMSKDGYTF. For the CDR3, the DNA is TGTGCCAGCAGCGCCTCCCAAACCGGGACAGGGGTCATGTCAAAAGATGGCTACACCTTC. The chain employs TRBV9 and TRBJ1-2, with 10 bases that match TRBD1. Germline V CDR1 and CDR2: SGDLS, YYNGEE. The J segment lost 6 bases and the V segment lost 3 bases, leaving 23 bases of the junction unmatched. CDR3 size: 20 residues. Drawing the rest from reference TRBV9 and TRBJ1-2, the complete variable domain is DSGVTQTPKHLITATGQRVTLRCSPRSGDLSVYWYQQSLDQGLQFLIQYYNGEERAKGNILERFSAQQFPDLHSELNLSSLELGDSALYFCASSASQTGTGVMSKDGYTFGSGTRLTVV.

The chain links TRBV20-1 to TRBJ2-2; D ambiguous. V was trimmed by 1 base and J by 5 bases, leaving 2 bases between them. The CDR3 is 11 amino acids. Germline V gives CDR1 DFQATT, CDR2 SNEGSKA (reference sequence). CDR3 protein: CSARVTGELFF. The CDR3 DNA reads TGCAGTGCTAGAGTTACCGGGGAGCTGTTTTTT.

J is TRBJ1-1 and V is TRBV3-1; D is possibly TRBD1 (6 bases). The CDR3 runs to 16 residues. CDR1 LGHDT and CDR2 YNNKEL come from the germline V gene (reference sequence). V gave up 3 bases and J gave up 0 bases, with 14 bases separating them. CDR3 nucleotide sequence: TGTGCCAGCAGCCATTACGAAGGGGGTCTGAACACTGAAGCTTTCTTT. Protein sequence: CASSHYEGGLNTEAFF.

This clonotype was observed a single time. The genes are TRBV5-6 and TRBJ2-3; D is tentatively TRBD1 or TRBD2 (5 bases each). This CDR3 comprises 14 residues. Germline V gene sequence: CDR1 SGHDT, CDR2 YYEEEE. V gave up 5 bases and J gave up 8 bases, with 18 bases separating them. The CDR3 DNA sequence: TGTGCCAGCAGGCTGGGGGATCCGTCTGCTACGCAGTATTTT. Translating it yields CASRLGDPSATQYF. Looking up the rest from reference TRBV5-6 and TRBJ2-3 gives the full variable domain: DAGVTQSPTHLIKTRGQQVTLRCSPKSGHDTVSWYQQALGQGPQFIFQYYEEEERQRGNFPDRFSGHQFPNYSSELNVNALLLGDSALYLCASRLGDPSATQYFGPGTRLTVL.

The V and J genes are TRBV19 and TRBJ1-1, with D uncertain. The CDR3 runs to 11 residues. V was clipped by 8 bases and J by 1 base, with 5 bases between them. The germline CDR1 and CDR2 sequences are LNHDA and SQIVND (reference sequence). Written as DNA, the CDR3 is TGTGCCAGTGTGGGGAACACTGAAGCTTTCTTT. It codes for CASVGNTEAFF.

The rearrangement links TRBV12-3 or TRBV12-4 to TRBJ1-2, with a weak D call TRBD1 (5 bases). CDR3 length: 14 amino acids. V was cut by 10 bases and J by 2 bases, with 17 bases left in between. The chain's CDR3 is CATKQAATNYGYTF. For the CDR3, the DNA is TGTGCCACCAAACAGGCCGCCACAAACTATGGCTACACCTTC.

The chain carries TRBV7-2 and TRBJ1-3; D not resolved. The germline V gene has CDR1 SGHTA and CDR2 FQGNSA. The CDR3 spans 16 residues. The V gene lost 5 bases and the J gene lost 0 bases, with 14 bases spanning the gap. DNA of the CDR3: TGTGCCAGCAGCCGACCGGGTTCTTACTCTGGAAACACCATATATTTT. This translates into CASSRPGSYSGNTIYF. Combining the CDR3 with reference TRBV7-2 and TRBJ1-3 gives the whole variable domain GAGVSQSPSNKVTEKGKDVELRCDPISGHTALYWYRQSLGQGLEFLIYFQGNSAPDKSGLPSDRFSAERTGGSVSTLTIQRTQQEDSAVYLCASSRPGSYSGNTIYFGEGSWLTVV.

This clonotype was recorded only once. The J gene is TRBJ1-2, the V gene TRBV4-3; 7 nucleotides line up with TRBD1. The germline CDR1 and CDR2 sequences are LGHNA and YSLEER. Losses at the gene ends were 2 bases for V and 6 bases for J; bases not matched to a gene: 9. The CDR3 is 15 residues long. CDR3 residues: CASSQTPTGRDGYTF. The CDR3 coding sequence is TGCGCCAGCAGCCAAACCCCGACAGGGCGTGATGGCTACACCTTC.

The rearrangement uses TRBV12-3 or TRBV12-4 and TRBJ1-2, with unresolved D. V was trimmed by 8 bases and J by 2 bases, leaving 9 bases between them. The CDR3 covers 12 residues. CDR3 sequence: CASPDGNYGYTF. The CDR3 DNA reads TGTGCCAGCCCTGACGGAAACTATGGCTACACCTTC.

Note on this clonotype: Germline is not matched at one junction end, which may reflect a read error. This rearrangement joins TRBV25-1 to TRBJ2-3; unclear D gene. The CDR3 has 16 amino acids. Germline CDR1 reads MGHDK; CDR2 reads SYGVNS. DNA for the CDR3: TGTGTCAGCAGTGAAAGGGCAAGCGCACTCCCAGATACGCAGTATTTT. It translates to CVSSERASALPDTQYF. The variable domain in full, completed from reference TRBV25-1 and TRBJ2-3, reads EADIYQTPRYLVIGTGKKITLECSQTMGHDKMYWYQQDPGMELHLIHYSYGVNSTEKGDLSSESTVSRIRTEHFPLTLESARPSHTSQYLCVSSERASALPDTQYFGPGTRLTVL.

V is TRBV15 and J is TRBJ1-2; 8 nucleotides agree with TRBD1. The CDR3 totals 13 residues. Germline CDR1 reads LNHNV; CDR2 reads YYDKDF (reference sequence). The V gene end was trimmed by 3 bases and the J gene end by 4 bases; junction bases not matched to a gene: 1. The CDR3 spells CATSSGQGYGYTF. The CDR3 DNA is TGTGCCACCAGCAGCGGACAGGGCTATGGCTACACCTTC.